Listed here are 18 T cell receptor beta chains from one sample, sequenced in a study of blood T cell repertoires in COVID-19. Using immunoSEQ multiplex PCR, the repertoire was profiled, and TCRdb retains in-frame clones only, with some absent. Of about 190,000 clones listed, more than 75% are singletons. Source material: peripheral blood. These receptor sequences come from a man aged 40-49 years with active or convalescent COVID-19.

V gene TRBV27 combines with J gene TRBJ2-7, with 9 positions matching TRBD1. Germline V gene data show CDR1 as MNHEY and CDR2 as SMNVEV (reference sequence). V was clipped by 6 bases and J by 6 bases; unmatched bases: 6. The CDR3 extends over 13 amino acids. CDR3 sequence reads: CASRPGTGFEQYF. CDR3 DNA sequence: TGTGCCAGCAGACCCGGGACAGGGTTCGAGCAGTACTTC.

This sequence joins TRBV10-3 and TRBJ1-2, with a tentative D call TRBD1 (6 bases). The CDR3 totals 10 residues. Germline V gene data show CDR1 as ENHRY and CDR2 as SYGVKD. Trimming took off 11 bases at V and 8 bases at J, with 12 bases between the two ends. CDR3 sequence (DNA): TGTGCCGCCGGTGACAGGGGCTACACCTTC. It specifies CAAGDRGYTF.

The chain couples TRBV29-1 to TRBJ2-6, with 10 bases lining up with TRBD1. The CDR3 runs 17 residues. V gave up 6 bases and J gave up 0 bases; unmatched junction bases: 8. Germline V gene data show CDR1 as SQVTM and CDR2 as ANQGSEA. The CDR3 loop is CSVRDRGLGSGANVLTF. CDR3 DNA: TGCAGCGTGCGGGACAGGGGTTTGGGCTCTGGGGCCAACGTCCTGACTTTC.

The genes are TRBV11-1 and TRBJ2-3, with D possibly being TRBD1 (6 bases). The germline V gene encodes CDR1 SGHAT and CDR2 FQDESV (reference sequence). V was trimmed by 5 bases and J by 0 bases, leaving 12 bases between them. This CDR3 has 15 amino acids. The CDR3 DNA is TGTGCCAGCAGCCGATGGGACACCAGCACAGATACGCAGTATTTT. Amino acids: CASSRWDTSTDTQYF.

The chain is built from TRBV5-1 and TRBJ2-1; 8 nucleotides line up with TRBD2. Germline assignment: CDR1 SGHRS and CDR2 YFSETQ. The CDR3 extends over 17 amino acids. The ends lost 3 bases at V and 0 bases at J; junction bases unmatched: 8. Here the CDR3 reads CASSWTLAVSSYNEQFF. The CDR3 DNA sequence: TGCGCCAGCAGCTGGACACTAGCGGTGAGCTCCTACAATGAGCAGTTCTTC.

V usage is TRBV27 and J usage is TRBJ1-1; no reliable D call. The germline CDR1 and CDR2 sequences are MNHEY and SMNVEV (reference sequence). CDR3 length equals 14 residues. Trimming took 3 bases from V and 0 from J, leaving 8 bases between them. Written as DNA, the CDR3 is TGTGCCAGCAGTTTCGGGTCCGTGAACACTGAAGCTTTCTTT. It translates to CASSFGSVNTEAFF.

The rearrangement links TRBV27 to TRBJ2-2; tentative D call: TRBD2 (7 bases). The V end lost 7 bases, the J end lost 6 bases, and 21 bases lay between the germline ends. The CDR3 loop spans 16 amino acids. CDR1 and CDR2 (germline): MNHEY, SMNVEV (reference sequence). The CDR3 spells CASTKLGGGKSGELFF. DNA for the CDR3: TGTGCCAGCACCAAACTAGGGGGGGGTAAATCCGGGGAGCTGTTTTTT.

The V call is TRBV9, the J call TRBJ2-3; D is perhaps TRBD2 (6 bases). CDR3 length: 14 amino acids. The germline V gene has CDR1 SGDLS and CDR2 YYNGEE. Trimming removed 2 bases at V and 4 bases at J, with 11 bases between. The chain's CDR3 is CASSVMGLPDTQYF. The CDR3 DNA reads as TGTGCCAGCAGCGTGATGGGACTCCCAGATACGCAGTATTTT.

J is TRBJ2-7 and V is TRBV28, with a weak D call TRBD1 (5 bases). CDR1 and CDR2 (germline): MDHEN, SYDVKM. V gave up 6 bases and J gave up 1 base, with 13 bases separating them. The CDR3 loop spans 14 amino acids. CDR3: CASSFSRVSYEQYF. CDR3 sequence (DNA): TGTGCCAGCAGCTTCTCCAGGGTTTCCTACGAGCAGTACTTC.

This chain links TRBV5-8 with TRBJ2-2; D is undetermined. The CDR3 runs to 14 residues. Per germline, CDR1 SGHTS and CDR2 YDEGEE. Trimming shortened V by 1 base and J by 7 bases, and 11 bases separated the two germline ends. In DNA form, the CDR3 reads TGTGCCAGCAGCTTGTATGTCGGTGGCGGGGAGCTGTTTTTT. Protein sequence: CASSLYVGGGELFF.

The chain joins TRBV15 to TRBJ2-1; TRBD2 agrees at 9 bases. CDR3 length equals 16 residues. Germline lookup yields CDR1 LNHNV and CDR2 YYDKDF (reference sequence). Germline trimming cut 0 bases from V and 8 bases from J; bases unmatched to any gene: 8. In DNA form, the CDR3 reads TGTGCCACCAGCAGAGATCCCGGGACTAGCACCGATGAGCAGTTCTTC. Amino acid sequence: CATSRDPGTSTDEQFF.

The CDR3 loop is CASSFFSTGGAYNEQFF. In nucleotides, the CDR3 is TGTGCCAGCAGCTTCTTTTCCACAGGGGGAGCCTACAATGAGCAGTTCTTC. The chain employs TRBV7-2 and TRBJ2-1; 8 positions agree with TRBD1. V dropped 3 bases and J dropped 2; count of bases not matched to a gene: 9. This CDR3 comprises 17 residues. Germline values: CDR1 SGHTA, CDR2 FQGNSA.

This clone has only one observation. The V and J genes are TRBV18 and TRBJ2-3; TRBD2 agrees at 14 bases. The length of the CDR3 is 17 residues. The germline V gene has CDR1 KGHSH and CDR2 LQKENI. After removal of 2 bases from V and 7 bases from J, the junction contained 8 bases not matched to a gene. The CDR3 region is CASSPTGTSGGVNTQYF. CDR3 DNA: TGTGCCAGCTCACCAACCGGGACTAGCGGGGGTGTAAATACGCAGTATTTT.

This chain links TRBV27 with TRBJ2-7; 10 nucleotides agree with TRBD2. V lost 3 bases and J lost 3; bases outside the gene matches: 5. This CDR3 is 15 amino acids long. Germline V gene lookup returns CDR1 MNHEY and CDR2 SMNVEV (reference sequence). The CDR3 DNA reads as TGTGCCAGCAGTTTCGAGCCTAGCGGGAGCTACGAGCAGTACTTC. Translation gives CASSFEPSGSYEQYF.

This chain connects TRBV19 to TRBJ1-1; D possibly corresponds to TRBD1 (6 bases). With 6 bases removed from V and 4 bases from J, the gap between germline ends came to 12 bases. The germline CDR1 and CDR2 sequences are LNHDA and SQIVND (reference sequence). The CDR3 loop spans 13 amino acids. CDR3 DNA sequence: TGTGCCAGTAGCCAGGGGAGTCGCACTGAAGCTTTCTTT. The encoded protein is CASSQGSRTEAFF.

The CDR3 region is CAIRDPTGYEQYF. The CDR3 DNA sequence: TGTGCCATCAGGGACCCTACAGGTTACGAGCAGTACTTC. The chain couples TRBV10-3 to TRBJ2-7; possibly TRBD1 for D (5 bases). The CDR3 spans 13 residues. Germline assignment: CDR1 ENHRY and CDR2 SYGVKD. V lost 6 bases and J 4 bases, leaving 13 bases between the germline ends.

A few counts support this clone. The chain joins TRBV7-2 to TRBJ1-2; TRBD1 agrees at 7 bases. Germline CDR1 reads SGHTA; CDR2 reads FQGNSA. The ends lost 5 bases at V and 2 bases at J; junction bases unmatched: 5. This CDR3 contains 14 residues. The CDR3 DNA sequence: TGTGCCAGCAGCCCAGGACAGGCCAACTATGGCTACACCTTC. It specifies CASSPGQANYGYTF.

The chain has TRBV6-1 and TRBJ1-6; 10 nucleotides line up with TRBD1. After removal of 3 bases from V and 9 bases from J, the junction contained 5 bases not matched to a gene. Germline-derived CDR1 and CDR2 are MNHNS and SASEGT. The CDR3 runs to 15 residues. The chain's CDR3 is CASSDGTGVFSPLHF. The CDR3 bases are TGTGCCAGCAGTGATGGGACAGGGGTCTTTTCACCCCTCCACTTT.